Many counts were recorded for the clone carrying this T cell receptor beta chain. Its specificity is unknown. Axillary draining lymph nodes of breast cancer patients supplied the node samples. The sample is drawn from a study of breast tumors, draining lymph nodes, adjacent tissues. Study results and caveats: Findings are consistent with lymph node origin and intratumoral expansion of most tumor T cells. Tumors had less TCR diversity than lymph nodes, more than nontumor tissue. Compared with basal-like, luminal-like tumors shared significantly more repertoire with nontumor tissue.

From the multiplex PCR reads, TCRdb called clonotypes with MiXCR, one entry per CDR3 protein. The sample consists of approximately 250,000 distinct CDR3 sequences, under 35% of them appearing once. V was trimmed by 0 bases and J by 5 bases, leaving 16 bases between them. CDR3 length equals 15 residues. Germline loops: CDR1 DFQATT, CDR2 SNEGSKA (reference sequence). Sequences were obtained from axillary lymph node tissue. The V call is TRBV20-1, the J call TRBJ2-5, with TRBD2 as a possible D gene (7 bases). The clonotype originates from a female donor with breast cancer. Some clones in this sample may be carry-over from other donors' samples. CDR3 coding DNA: TGCAGTGCTAGAGACCCTCCGGGGGGCCGGGAGACCCAGTACTTC. This translates into CSARDPPGGRETQYF.